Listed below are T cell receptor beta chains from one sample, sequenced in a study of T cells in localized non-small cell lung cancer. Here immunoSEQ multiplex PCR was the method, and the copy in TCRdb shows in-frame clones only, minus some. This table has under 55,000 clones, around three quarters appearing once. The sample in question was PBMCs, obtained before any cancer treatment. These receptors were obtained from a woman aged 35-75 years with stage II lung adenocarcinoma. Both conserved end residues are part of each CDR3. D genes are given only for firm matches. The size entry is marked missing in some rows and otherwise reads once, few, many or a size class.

TGTGCCAGCAGGCACAGCCGAGGTGGCACTGAAGCTTTCTTT	CASRHSRGGTEAFF	.	.	TRBV7-9	TRBJ1-1
TGCAGCGTTGAGGAGAACAACTCTGGGGCCAACGTCCTGACTTTC	CSVEENNSGANVLTF	.	.	TRBV29-1	TRBJ2-6
TGTGCCACCAGCAGAGATCAAGGGAATGCTGGAAACACCATATATTTT	CATSRDQGNAGNTIYF	.	.	TRBV15	TRBJ1-3
TGTGCCAGCAGCGAGACAGGGAGCCTCAATCAGCCCCAGCATTTT	CASSETGSLNQPQHF	TRBD1	.	TRBV9	TRBJ1-5
TGTGCCAGCAGCTTTAACAGGGGCCTGAACACTGAAGCTTTCTTT	CASSFNRGLNTEAFF	TRBD1	.	TRBV5-4	TRBJ1-1
TGTGCCAGCAGTGACTCGACTAGCTCTGGGGCCAACGTCCTGACTTTC	CASSDSTSSGANVLTF	.	many	TRBV6-4	TRBJ2-6
TGTGCCAGTTCCGATGGGTCCGGACTAGAGGAGACCCAGTACTTC	CASSDGSGLEETQYF	TRBD2	few	TRBV19	TRBJ2-5
TGTGCCAGCAGTCCCGGGCTACTTCGTAATCAGCCCCAGCATTTT	CASSPGLLRNQPQHF	.	.	TRBV6-5	TRBJ1-5
TGCGCCAGCAGCTGGGGTAACTTGGACACTGAAGCTTTCTTT	CASSWGNLDTEAFF	.	.	TRBV5-1	TRBJ1-1
TGCGCCACGACACAGGGGGCTATCAATCAGCCCCAGCATTTT	CATTQGAINQPQHF	TRBD1	once	TRBV10-2	TRBJ1-5
TGTGCCAGCAGCTTGGGACAGGGTTTCGATGAGCAGTTCTTC	CASSLGQGFDEQFF	TRBD1	.	TRBV7-3	TRBJ2-1
TGTGCCAGCAGTACGGGGGACAGGGGGCGAGAGTTAAACACTGAAGCTTTCTTT	CASSTGDRGRELNTEAFF	TRBD1	.	TRBV28	TRBJ1-1
TGCGCCAGCAGCCAAGAAGACAGCTATGGCTACACCTTC	CASSQEDSYGYTF	.	.	TRBV4-1	TRBJ1-2
TGCGCCAGCAGTACAGGGGATAGCACAGATACGCAGTATTTT	CASSTGDSTDTQYF	TRBD1	.	TRBV10-1	TRBJ2-3
TGTGCCAGCAGACTCAACAGGGGAAACACTGAAGCTTTCTTT	CASRLNRGNTEAFF	TRBD1	.	TRBV6-5	TRBJ1-1
TGTGCCACCAGCAGAGATCTCGGGACCCATCAGCCCCAGCATTTT	CATSRDLGTHQPQHF	.	few	TRBV15	TRBJ1-5
TGCGCCAGCAAGGCGGAAACGAATCCTAACTATGGCTACACCTTC	CASKAETNPNYGYTF	.	few	TRBV4-3	TRBJ1-2
TGTGCCAGCAGCCCAGGGGTAACTAATGAAAAACTGTTTTTT	CASSPGVTNEKLFF	.	.	TRBV5-4	TRBJ1-4
TGTGCCAGCAGCGCGTTAGCCGGCGGAGAGACCCAGTACTTC	CASSALAGGETQYF	.	.	TRBV7-2	TRBJ2-5
TGTGCCAGTAGTCTTGATGGGGGTCCTAGCAATCAGCCCCAGCATTTT	CASSLDGGPSNQPQHF	.	.	TRBV19	TRBJ1-5
TGTGCCAGCAGCCTAGAGGTATACGGCACCGGGGAGCTGTTTTTT	CASSLEVYGTGELFF	.	few	TRBV27	TRBJ2-2
TGCAGCGCCTCACTAGGGGCATCGGAGTACACTGAAGCTTTCTTT	CSASLGASEYTEAFF	.	.	TRBV29-1	TRBJ1-1
TGTGCCAGCAGCCTACAGGGCGGAGAGACCCAGTACTTC	CASSLQGGETQYF	.	many	TRBV5-4	TRBJ2-5
TGTGCCAGCAGCCCCACGGGCTCCCTTAAGGGTCAGCCCCAGCATTTT	CASSPTGSLKGQPQHF	.	.	TRBV27	TRBJ1-5
TGTGCCTGGAACAGAGCTTCTAACTATGGCTACACCTTC	CAWNRASNYGYTF	.	few	TRBV30	TRBJ1-2
TGTGCCAGTAGTATAACAGGAGCCTACGAGCAGTACTTC	CASSITGAYEQYF	.	.	TRBV19	TRBJ2-7
TGTGCCAGCAGTTTAGGGGGGTCCAGCTACGAGCAGTACTTC	CASSLGGSSYEQYF	.	.	TRBV28	TRBJ2-7
TGTGCTAGCAGCTTAGCCAGCCACACTGAAGCTTTCTTT	CASSLASHTEAFF	.	.	TRBV7-7	TRBJ1-1
TGTGCCAGCAGCTCGACAGGGGGCGTTCAAAATGAGCAGTTCTTC	CASSSTGGVQNEQFF	TRBD1	.	TRBV7-8	TRBJ2-1
TGTGCCAGTAGTGGACAGGGTTCCCAGCCCCAGCATTTT	CASSGQGSQPQHF	TRBD1	.	TRBV19	TRBJ1-5
TGCGCCAGCCATATCGGGACAGGGCTCTACAATGAGCAGTTCTTC	CASHIGTGLYNEQFF	TRBD1	.	TRBV5-1	TRBJ2-1
TGTGCCAGCAGCCACCCTAGCGGGGGGGCGGTTGAGCAGTTCTTC	CASSHPSGGAVEQFF	TRBD2	few	TRBV7-2	TRBJ2-1
TGTGCCAGCACTGCGGCCCGGCAAGCTTTCTTT	CASTAARQAFF	.	few	TRBV2	TRBJ1-1
TGTGCCAGTAGGCTTCGTCAGACTATGGCCTACGAGCAGTACTTC	CASRLRQTMAYEQYF	.	.	TRBV19	TRBJ2-7
TGTGCTAGTGGTAGGGACTCTTCAGCGGACGAGCAGTACTTC	CASGRDSSADEQYF	.	.	TRBV12-5	TRBJ2-7
TGTGCCAGCAGTTCCCTGGGGGGTGGGTGGACCTACACAGATACGCAGTATTTT	CASSSLGGGWTYTDTQYF	.	.	TRBV27	TRBJ2-3
TGTGCCAGCAGCTTAGGCCTTGCGGGGCTGGGGGATGCTTTCTTT	CASSLGLAGLGDAFF	.	once	TRBV13	TRBJ1-1
TGTGCCAGTTCTAACCAACAGGGGGCTGGGCAGCCCCAGCATTTT	CASSNQQGAGQPQHF	TRBD1	once	TRBV19	TRBJ1-5
TGCAGCGTTGACCGACAGGGGCGAGACTCCTACAATGAGCAGTTCTTC	CSVDRQGRDSYNEQFF	TRBD1	.	TRBV29-1	TRBJ2-1
TGTGCCAGCAGCTTAGCCTCTTATTCACCCCTCCACTTT	CASSLASYSPLHF	.	.	TRBV7-2	TRBJ1-6
TGTGCCACCAGCACCTCCAACTATGGCTACACCTTC	CATSTSNYGYTF	.	medium-sized	TRBV15	TRBJ1-2